Listed below are T cell receptor beta chains from one sample, sequenced in a study of blood T cell repertoires in COVID-19. Only in-frame clones appear in the TCRdb table, and some are missing; sequencing was by immunoSEQ multiplex PCR. The data show around 220,000 clones, with 70% to 90% seen just once and roughly 15% held by the top ten. Sequencing was carried out using PBMCs or T cells enriched from blood (not recorded which). Receptors originate from a woman aged 45-59 years with acute COVID-19. Both conserved end residues are part of each CDR3. D genes are given only for firm matches. Only part of the rows carry a size: once, few, many, or a class if the clone is expanded.

clone_size j_call v_call d_call cdr3_aa cdr3_nt
once TRBJ1-1 TRBV12-3/TRBV12-4 . CASSSWEDTEAFF TGTGCCAGCAGTTCTTGGGAGGACACTGAAGCTTTCTTT
once TRBJ2-5 TRBV7-2 TRBD1 CASSSDRGETQYF TGTGCCAGCAGCTCCGACAGGGGAGAGACCCAGTACTTC
. TRBJ2-7 TRBV19 TRBD2 CASSIRTSGSSMYEQYF TGTGCCAGTAGTATTCGGACTAGCGGGAGTTCGATGTACGAGCAGTACTTC
. TRBJ2-7 TRBV28 . CASSLLTGEQYF TGTGCCAGCAGTTTACTGACAGGCGAGCAGTACTTC
. TRBJ2-1 TRBV11-3 . CASSLAVYNEQFF TGTGCCAGCAGCTTAGCGGTCTACAATGAGCAGTTCTTC
. TRBJ1-5 TRBV10-3 TRBD1 CAISGTGNQPQHF TGTGCCATCAGCGGGACAGGGAATCAGCCCCAGCATTTT
. TRBJ2-6 TRBV2 . CASSWTAGANVLTF TGTGCCAGCAGTTGGACAGCTGGGGCCAACGTCCTGACTTTC
. TRBJ2-2 TRBV5-1 . CASSLVNVWTGGELFF TGCGCCAGCAGCTTGGTAAATGTCTGGACTGGCGGGGAGCTGTTTTTT
. TRBJ2-1 TRBV7-6 TRBD1 CASSPLPGQGAWEQFF TGTGCCAGCAGCCCACTTCCGGGACAGGGGGCCTGGGAGCAGTTCTTC
. TRBJ2-7 TRBV23-1 TRBD2 CASSQSPGLALSYEQYF TGCGCCAGCAGTCAATCGCCCGGACTAGCCCTGTCCTACGAGCAGTACTTC
. TRBJ2-1 TRBV4-3 TRBD2 CASSQDGSGRAFEQFF TGCGCCAGCAGCCAAGATGGAAGCGGGAGGGCCTTTGAGCAGTTCTTC
. TRBJ1-2 TRBV3-1/TRBV3-2 TRBD1 CASSQLGQGYGYTF TGTGCCAGCAGCCAATTAGGACAGGGCTATGGCTACACCTTC
. TRBJ2-1 TRBV7-9 TRBD2 CASSLGLAGDEQFF TGTGCCAGCAGCTTAGGGCTAGCGGGAGATGAGCAGTTCTTC
. TRBJ1-5 TRBV5-5 . CASSLGPRGEQPQHF TGTGCCAGCAGCTTGGGTCCCCGGGGAGAGCAGCCCCAGCATTTT
. TRBJ2-7 TRBV29-1 . CSVQGVGYEQYF TGCAGCGTCCAGGGTGTTGGTTACGAGCAGTACTTC
. TRBJ1-4 TRBV2 TRBD1 CASSFDRGLEKLFF TGTGCCAGCAGTTTCGACAGGGGGCTCGAAAAACTGTTTTTT
. TRBJ1-1 TRBV6-5 TRBD1 CASRYRQGAWNTEAFF TGTGCCAGCAGGTACCGACAGGGGGCTTGGAACACTGAAGCTTTCTTT
once TRBJ1-5 TRBV27 TRBD1 CASSLSGQGARNQPQHF TGTGCCAGCAGTTTATCAGGCCAGGGGGCACGCAATCAGCCCCAGCATTTT
. TRBJ1-4 TRBV28 . CASSSDRGRYRDEKLFF TGTGCCAGCAGTTCCGATAGGGGTCGATATCGTGATGAAAAACTGTTTTTT
once TRBJ1-6 TRBV2 TRBD1 CASSDPGQGLEYNSPLHF TGTGCCAGCAGTGACCCGGGACAGGGCCTCGAATATAATTCACCCCTCCACTTT
. TRBJ1-6 TRBV10-3 TRBD1 CAISDWQGASRNSPLHF TGTGCCATCAGTGACTGGCAGGGGGCGTCGAGGAATTCACCCCTCCACTTT
. TRBJ1-2 TRBV9 TRBD1 CASSVGGQVTNYGYTF TGTGCCAGCAGCGTAGGAGGACAGGTTACTAACTATGGCTACACCTTC
. TRBJ2-3 TRBV19 . CASSWQKNTDTQYF TGTGCCAGTAGTTGGCAGAAGAACACAGATACGCAGTATTTT
. TRBJ2-7 TRBV27 TRBD2 CASSPSGGEGYEQYF TGTGCCAGCAGTCCCTCGGGGGGAGAGGGATACGAGCAGTACTTC
. TRBJ2-1 TRBV19 TRBD2 CASSPERGYNEQFF TGTGCCAGTAGTCCTGAGCGGGGATACAATGAGCAGTTCTTC
. TRBJ2-7 TRBV5-5 . CASSSANSYEQYF TGTGCCAGCAGCTCAGCGAACTCCTACGAGCAGTACTTC
. TRBJ2-5 TRBV18 . CASSPDPGGETQYF TGTGCCAGCTCACCGGACCCGGGCGGGGAGACCCAGTACTTC
. TRBJ1-6 TRBV14 TRBD1 CASGTGQVYSPLHF TGTGCCAGCGGAACGGGACAGGTCTATTCACCCCTCCACTTT
few TRBJ1-2 TRBV28 . CASSRTGLPNYGYTF TGTGCCAGCAGTCGCACAGGGCTACCTAACTATGGCTACACCTTC
. TRBJ2-7 TRBV5-4 . CASSFAVRGSGDEQYF TGTGCCAGCAGCTTCGCTGTCCGGGGTTCTGGTGACGAGCAGTACTTC
. TRBJ2-7 TRBV6-5 . CASSYSGAPLPDEQYF TGTGCCAGCAGTTACTCAGGGGCGCCCCTGCCTGACGAGCAGTACTTC
. TRBJ1-2 TRBV6-5 TRBD1 CASSYVQGGTYGYTF TGTGCCAGCAGTTACGTCCAGGGGGGCACCTATGGCTACACCTTC
. TRBJ2-2 TRBV12-3/TRBV12-4 TRBD2 CASRDYHTGELFF TGTGCCAGCCGGGACTACCACACCGGGGAGCTGTTTTTT
. TRBJ2-3 TRBV13 . CASSLGGSTDTQYF TGTGCCAGCAGCTTAGGTGGCAGCACAGATACGCAGTATTTT
. TRBJ1-5 TRBV19 . CASSVGDYSNQPQHF TGTGCCAGTAGTGTTGGAGACTATAGCAATCAGCCCCAGCATTTT
. TRBJ1-4 TRBV19 TRBD1 CASSITLYRGRFEKLFF TGTGCCAGTAGTATAACGCTATACAGGGGGCGCTTCGAAAAACTGTTTTTT
once TRBJ2-3 TRBV9 . CASSARTGDPTDTQYF TGTGCCAGCAGCGCCCGAACGGGGGACCCGACAGATACGCAGTATTTT
. TRBJ1-4 TRBV5-1 . CASSFRERTGKYEKLFF TGCGCCAGCAGCTTTCGGGAACGTACAGGGAAGTATGAAAAACTGTTTTTT